This is a list of T cell receptor beta chains from one sample in a study of cytomegalovirus exposure and HLA in healthy donors. The protocol was immunoSEQ multiplex PCR, while the TCRdb copy is restricted to in-frame clones and leaves out a portion. The data contain some 200,000 clones, around 85% of them seen just once; the ten biggest clones take up 0.2% to 0.25%. Material for sequencing was PBMCs. All receptors derive from a girl aged 2-10 years in good health and CMV-seronegative. CDR3s include the opening cysteine and the closing phenylalanine or tryptophan. Each record gives: D gene, V gene, J gene, clone size, CDR3 DNA, CDR3 protein. D genes are given only for firm matches. Part of the rows lack a size; the others show once, few, many or a class for expanded clones.

D gene: -; V gene: TRBV5-1; J gene: TRBJ1-3; clone size: once; CDR3 DNA: TGCGCCAGCAGCTTGCGTTACGCCGGGGGTCTAAGTAGAAACACCATATATTTT; CDR3 protein: CASSLRYAGGLSRNTIYF
D gene: TRBD1; V gene: TRBV5-6; J gene: TRBJ1-1; clone size: -; CDR3 DNA: TGTGCCAGCAGCTTAGACAGGGGGCTTGGGACTGAAGCTTTCTTT; CDR3 protein: CASSLDRGLGTEAFF
D gene: -; V gene: TRBV10-2; J gene: TRBJ2-1; clone size: -; CDR3 DNA: TGCGCCAGCAGTGAGGAGACTAGGGTCGGGGGTGAGCAGTTCTTC; CDR3 protein: CASSEETRVGGEQFF
D gene: -; V gene: TRBV15; J gene: TRBJ2-1; clone size: once; CDR3 DNA: TGTGCCACCAGCCGCAGCCTCGGATGGGGCCACAATGAGCAGTTCTTC; CDR3 protein: CATSRSLGWGHNEQFF
D gene: TRBD1; V gene: TRBV27; J gene: TRBJ1-2; clone size: -; CDR3 DNA: TGTGCCAGCAGTATAACAGGGGGCACAGGGAATGGCTACACCTTC; CDR3 protein: CASSITGGTGNGYTF
D gene: -; V gene: TRBV6-1; J gene: TRBJ1-4; clone size: -; CDR3 DNA: TGTGCCAGCAATGGGGGACTAAGGGCTACCAGAAAACTGTTTTTT; CDR3 protein: CASNGGLRATRKLFF
D gene: TRBD1; V gene: TRBV27; J gene: TRBJ2-1; clone size: few; CDR3 DNA: TGTGCCAGCAGTCAGATGTTACAGGGGTATGGGGATGAGCAGTTCTTC; CDR3 protein: CASSQMLQGYGDEQFF
D gene: TRBD2; V gene: TRBV7-7; J gene: TRBJ2-1; clone size: -; CDR3 DNA: TGTGCCAGCAGCTCCGGACTAGCGGGAGAAAGCAATGAGCAGTTCTTC; CDR3 protein: CASSSGLAGESNEQFF
D gene: -; V gene: TRBV5-6; J gene: TRBJ1-2; clone size: once; CDR3 DNA: TGTGCCACGTTACAGGAGAGGGACTACTATGGCTACACCTTC; CDR3 protein: CATLQERDYYGYTF
D gene: -; V gene: TRBV29-1; J gene: TRBJ1-2; clone size: -; CDR3 DNA: TGCAGCGTTGAAGGAGTTAGTAACTATGGCTACACCTTC; CDR3 protein: CSVEGVSNYGYTF
D gene: -; V gene: TRBV2; J gene: TRBJ1-5; clone size: -; CDR3 DNA: TGTGCCAGCAGTGAACAGAGGCAGCCCCAGCATTTT; CDR3 protein: CASSEQRQPQHF
D gene: -; V gene: TRBV13; J gene: TRBJ2-1; clone size: -; CDR3 DNA: TGTGCCAGCAAGTCCCTAACCTACAATGAGCAGTTCTTC; CDR3 protein: CASKSLTYNEQFF
D gene: TRBD2; V gene: TRBV10-1; J gene: TRBJ2-1; clone size: -; CDR3 DNA: TGCGCCAGCAGTGAAGCGGGGGGTAATGAGCAGTTCTTC; CDR3 protein: CASSEAGGNEQFF
D gene: -; V gene: TRBV6-1; J gene: TRBJ1-1; clone size: -; CDR3 DNA: TGTGCCTCCCGGGAGGGGCACATGAACACTGAAGCTTTCTTT; CDR3 protein: CASREGHMNTEAFF
D gene: TRBD1; V gene: TRBV7-3; J gene: TRBJ2-1; clone size: -; CDR3 DNA: TGTGCCAGCAGCTCCTCCGGGACAGACAATGAGCAGTTCTTC; CDR3 protein: CASSSSGTDNEQFF
D gene: -; V gene: TRBV5-4; J gene: TRBJ2-1; clone size: -; CDR3 DNA: TGTGCCAGCAGCTTGGACGGGTCGAAGAGCTCCTACAATGAGCAGTTCTTC; CDR3 protein: CASSLDGSKSSYNEQFF
D gene: -; V gene: TRBV7-9; J gene: TRBJ2-1; clone size: -; CDR3 DNA: TGTGCCAGCAGGCCACAAGACGGGAGCTCCTACAATGAGCAGTTCTTC; CDR3 protein: CASRPQDGSSYNEQFF
D gene: TRBD1; V gene: TRBV27; J gene: TRBJ1-2; clone size: few; CDR3 DNA: TGTGCCAGCAGCGAAACAGGGGGTGGCTACACCTTC; CDR3 protein: CASSETGGGYTF
D gene: TRBD2; V gene: TRBV4-1; J gene: TRBJ2-7; clone size: once; CDR3 DNA: TGCGCCAGCAGCCAAGGTAAGCTAGCGGGAGGCCACTTCGACGAGCAGTACTTC; CDR3 protein: CASSQGKLAGGHFDEQYF
D gene: TRBD1; V gene: TRBV18; J gene: TRBJ1-2; clone size: -; CDR3 DNA: TGTGCCAGCTCACCCCGGGGACAGGGTGACTACACCTTC; CDR3 protein: CASSPRGQGDYTF
D gene: TRBD1; V gene: TRBV5-1; J gene: TRBJ1-2; clone size: few; CDR3 DNA: TGCGCCAGCAGCTTGGGGGGACAGGGATTTGGCTACACCTTC; CDR3 protein: CASSLGGQGFGYTF
D gene: TRBD2; V gene: TRBV9; J gene: TRBJ2-1; clone size: -; CDR3 DNA: TGTGCCAGCACAGGACTAGCGAGCTACAATGAGCAGTTCTTC; CDR3 protein: CASTGLASYNEQFF
D gene: -; V gene: TRBV4-1; J gene: TRBJ1-5; clone size: -; CDR3 DNA: TGCGCCAGCAGCCAAGATCTGTGGCGAGGGCTCAATCAGCCCCAGCATTTT; CDR3 protein: CASSQDLWRGLNQPQHF
D gene: TRBD2; V gene: TRBV11-2; J gene: TRBJ2-3; clone size: -; CDR3 DNA: TGTGCCAGCAGCTTAGAGCTAGCGGGGGGGGATACGCAGTATTTT; CDR3 protein: CASSLELAGGDTQYF